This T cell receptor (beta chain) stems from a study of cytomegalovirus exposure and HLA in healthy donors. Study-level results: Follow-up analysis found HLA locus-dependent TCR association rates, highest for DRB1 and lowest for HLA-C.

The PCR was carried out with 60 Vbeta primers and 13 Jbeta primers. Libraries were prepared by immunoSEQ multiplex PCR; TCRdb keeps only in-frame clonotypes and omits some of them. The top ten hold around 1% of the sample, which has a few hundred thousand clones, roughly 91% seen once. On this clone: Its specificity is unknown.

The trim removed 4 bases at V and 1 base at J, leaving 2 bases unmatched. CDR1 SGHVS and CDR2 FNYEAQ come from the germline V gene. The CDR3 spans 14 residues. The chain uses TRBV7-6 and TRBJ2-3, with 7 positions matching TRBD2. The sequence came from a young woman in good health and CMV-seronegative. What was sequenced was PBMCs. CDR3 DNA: TGTGCCAGCAGCTGGGCGGGGGGCACAGATACGCAGTATTTT. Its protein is CASSWAGGTDTQYF.